This is a list of T cell receptor beta chains from one sample in a study of cytomegalovirus exposure and HLA in healthy donors. Clones were read by immunoSEQ multiplex PCR, and TCRdb kept only the in-frame ones, dropping some. This repertoire shows 250,000 to 350,000 clones, around 86% found once; its top ten account for roughly 4%. The sample taken for sequencing was PBMCs. These receptors were taken from a man aged 35 to 55 in good health and CMV-seropositive. Both conserved end residues are part of each CDR3. D genes are given only for firm matches. Clone size is given for some rows only: seen once, a few or many times, or a class if the clone is expanded.

J	V	D	size	DNA	CDR3
TRBJ2-2	TRBV7-6	.	.	TGTGCCAGCAGCCAGGGGTTTAGCTTGCCCGGGGAGCTGTTTTTT	CASSQGFSLPGELFF
TRBJ1-2	TRBV11-2	TRBD1	.	TGTGCCAGCAGCTTGACGGACAGGACGATGTATGGCTACACCTTC	CASSLTDRTMYGYTF
TRBJ2-7	TRBV6-5	TRBD1	.	TGTGCCAGCAGTTGGGGACAGGCCTACGAGCAGTACTTC	CASSWGQAYEQYF
TRBJ1-1	TRBV29-1	.	.	TGCAGCGTTGTACAGACGGGATATGAAGCTTTCTTT	CSVVQTGYEAFF
TRBJ1-2	TRBV4-3	.	few	TGCGCCAGCAGCCAAGAACAGATCACTTATTCTAACTATGGCTACACCTTC	CASSQEQITYSNYGYTF
TRBJ1-1	TRBV19	.	.	TGTGCCAGTAGTATCCCCACAGGGCACACTGAAGCTTTCTTT	CASSIPTGHTEAFF
TRBJ1-2	TRBV19	.	few	TGTGCCAGTAGTATCAGGGACTCCGGATCTAACTATGGCTACACCTTC	CASSIRDSGSNYGYTF
TRBJ2-5	TRBV7-3	.	.	TGTGCCAGCAGCTTATCCGGGGGAGGGGGGATGGAGACCCAGTACTTC	CASSLSGGGGMETQYF
TRBJ2-1	TRBV5-1	TRBD2	.	TGCGCCAGCAGCCAGACTAGCGGGAGTAGTAATGAGCAGTTCTTC	CASSQTSGSSNEQFF
TRBJ1-1	TRBV19	.	.	TGTGCCAGTAGTATTATAGGACAGCTCACTGAAGCTTTCTTT	CASSIIGQLTEAFF
TRBJ2-6	TRBV15	.	.	TGTGCCACCAGCAGTCTGCTGAGGAGGGAGACTGGGGCCAACGTCCTGACTTTC	CATSSLLRRETGANVLTF
TRBJ2-1	TRBV14	TRBD2	.	TGTGCCAGCAGCCAAGATTGGCTAGCGGGAGGGCCAGACAATGAGCAGTTCTTC	CASSQDWLAGGPDNEQFF
TRBJ2-5	TRBV6-1	TRBD1	.	TGTGCCAGCAGTGAATCGGCAGGGGGCCGAGAGACCCAGTACTTC	CASSESAGGRETQYF
TRBJ2-1	TRBV7-3	.	once	TGTGCCAGCAGCTTAGATTCCGGGAATGAGCAGTTCTTC	CASSLDSGNEQFF
TRBJ2-7	TRBV27	TRBD2	once	TGTGCCAGCAGTTTAGGAGGGACTAGTTACGAGCAATACTTC	CASSLGGTSYEQYF
TRBJ2-5	TRBV25-1	.	.	TGTGCCAGCAGTGAGTATGTACAGCAAGAGACCCAGTACTTC	CASSEYVQQETQYF
TRBJ2-7	TRBV28	TRBD1	.	TGTGCCAGCAGTTCTCGGGACAGGGGCACCTACGAGCAGTACTTC	CASSSRDRGTYEQYF
TRBJ2-1	TRBV19	TRBD1	.	TGTGCCAGTAGTAGTTTGTTCGGGACAGCGTACAATGAGCAGTTCTTC	CASSSLFGTAYNEQFF
TRBJ2-7	TRBV4-3	TRBD1	.	TGCGCCAGCAGCCAAGCTAGACAGGGGTTCTACGAGCAGTACTTC	CASSQARQGFYEQYF
TRBJ1-3	TRBV7-2	.	.	TGTGCCAGCAGCTTAGCATTAACGGGGGGAAACACCATATATTTT	CASSLALTGGNTIYF
TRBJ2-1	TRBV5-1	TRBD2	.	TGCGCCAGCAGCTTGGTATTAGCGGGAGTGGATGAGCAGTTCTTC	CASSLVLAGVDEQFF
TRBJ2-7	TRBV29-1	TRBD2	.	TGCAGCGTTGAACTAGCGGGGGGAGAGGTCTACGAGCAGTACTTC	CSVELAGGEVYEQYF
TRBJ2-7	TRBV10-2	TRBD2	.	TGCGCCAGCAGTGCGACTAGCGGGAGTTACGAGCAGTACTTC	CASSATSGSYEQYF
TRBJ2-7	TRBV5-4	.	once	TGTGCCAGCAGCTACACCCCGGACACCTCCTACGAGCAGTACTTC	CASSYTPDTSYEQYF
TRBJ2-2	TRBV7-9	.	.	TGTGCCAGCAGCTTCAGTACCGGGGAGCTGTTTTTT	CASSFSTGELFF
TRBJ1-5	TRBV11-2	.	.	TGTGCCAGCAGCTTAGACCGGGAGGGTCAGCCCCAGCATTTT	CASSLDREGQPQHF
TRBJ2-7	TRBV10-3	TRBD1	.	TGTGCCATCAGACCAAACCCCGGGACAGGGCCCACCTACGAGCAGTACTTC	CAIRPNPGTGPTYEQYF
TRBJ2-7	TRBV28	.	.	TGTGCCAGCACCGACAGGAGTAGCTCCTACGAGCAGTACTTC	CASTDRSSSYEQYF
TRBJ1-2	TRBV19	.	.	TGTGCCAGTAGTATAACCAAGGACACTCCTGGCTACACCTTC	CASSITKDTPGYTF
TRBJ2-7	TRBV15	.	.	TGTGCCACCAGCAGAGAACGCTGGACTTCCTACGAGCAGTACTTC	CATSRERWTSYEQYF